The 30 T cell receptor beta chains listed next were all sequenced from one sample in a study of blood T cell repertoires in COVID-19. Some clones are missing from TCRdb's copy, which holds only in-frame ones; the method was immunoSEQ multiplex PCR. The sample lists about 230,000 clones, approximately 80% occurring once. The sequencing sample was made of peripheral blood. The source of these receptors is a man aged 40-49 years who had recovered from COVID-19.

This clone has just a few counts. The V gene is TRBV2, the J gene TRBJ2-7; the match to TRBD2 covers 8 bases. Per the germline V gene, CDR1 is SNHLY and CDR2 is FYNNEI. CDR3 size: 15 residues. The trim removed 4 bases at V and 3 bases at J, leaving 8 bases unmatched. CDR3 in amino acids: CASSVPGGFYYEQYF. CDR3 sequence (DNA): TGTGCCAGCAGTGTCCCGGGAGGGTTTTACTACGAGCAGTACTTC.

The CDR3 DNA reads as TGTGCCAGCAGCTCCGTAAGACAGGGCGGTGAGCAGTTCTTC. Translating it yields CASSSVRQGGEQFF. This chain joins TRBV2 and TRBJ2-1; 7 nucleotides match TRBD1. With V trimmed by 6 bases and J by 9 bases, 11 bases remained unmatched. The CDR3 is 14 residues long. Germline V gene data show CDR1 as SNHLY and CDR2 as FYNNEI.

The chain employs TRBV7-2 and TRBJ1-2; 11 nucleotides align to TRBD1. The CDR3 covers 14 residues. Trimming at V came to 1 base and at J to 6 bases, leaving 1 base not matched to a gene. In germline, CDR1 is SGHTA, CDR2 FQGNSA. CDR3 sequence (DNA): TGTGCCAGCAGCTTAGGGACAGGGGGCGATGGCTACACCTTC. Residues: CASSLGTGGDGYTF.

This chain uses TRBV2 with TRBJ2-1, with 7 bases aligning to TRBD2. CDR1 SNHLY and CDR2 FYNNEI come from the germline V gene. Trimming took 4 bases from V and 5 from J; bases not matched to a gene: 8. The CDR3 contains 15 residues. The CDR3 is CASSAQAGYHNEQFF. CDR3 sequence (DNA): TGTGCCAGCAGTGCGCAAGCGGGATATCACAATGAGCAGTTCTTC. The variable domain in full, completed from reference TRBV2 and TRBJ2-1, reads EPEVTQTPSHQVTQMGQEVILRCVPISNHLYFYWYRQILGQKVEFLVSFYNNEISEKSEIFDDQFSVERPDGSNFTLKIRSTKLEDSAMYFCASSAQAGYHNEQFFGPGTRLTVL.

This chain links TRBV10-3 with TRBJ2-7, with TRBD2 identical over 7 bases. The CDR3 loop spans 14 amino acids. V lost 0 bases and J lost 2; bases outside the gene matches: 1. Germline V gene data show CDR1 as ENHRY and CDR2 as SYGVKD. CDR3 in DNA: TGTGCCATCAGTGAGTCGGGGACTACCTACGAGCAGTACTTC. Its translation is CAISESGTTYEQYF.

This clone was observed once. The chain links TRBV7-2 to TRBJ2-1; TRBD2 matches 8 bases. CDR1 is SGHTA and CDR2 is FQGNSA in the germline V gene. With 1 base clipped from V and 7 bases from J, the junction kept 3 bases outside the gene matches. This CDR3 has 14 residues. CDR3 amino acids: CASSLDAGGNEQFF. The CDR3 region has the DNA TGTGCCAGCAGCTTAGACGCGGGAGGAAATGAGCAGTTCTTC.

This chain uses TRBV4-3 with TRBJ2-6; the D is unclear. Germline assignment: CDR1 LGHNA and CDR2 YSLEER. Trimming pared 0 bases from V and 11 bases from J, leaving 17 bases between. This CDR3 has 16 residues. DNA for the CDR3: TGCGCCAGCAGCCAAGATCTGTACAGTGTAATAGACGTCCTGACTTTC. This encodes CASSQDLYSVIDVLTF.

The chain recombines TRBV19 with TRBJ2-2; the match to TRBD2 covers 7 bases. Germline V gene sequence: CDR1 LNHDA, CDR2 SQIVND (reference sequence). Trimming removed 5 bases from V and 2 bases from J; junction bases left unmatched: 5. The CDR3 sequence is 15 residues long. The DNA for the CDR3 is TGTGCCAGTAGTCCGTCGGGACTAAACACCGGGGAGCTGTTTTTT. It translates to CASSPSGLNTGELFF.

The chain carries TRBV18 and TRBJ2-5; no firm D call. The CDR3 length is 11 residues. CDR1 KGHSH and CDR2 LQKENI come from the germline V gene. Trimming removed 2 bases from V and 5 bases from J, with 3 bases in between. CDR3: CASSPSETQYF. In DNA form, the CDR3 reads TGTGCCAGCTCACCAAGCGAGACCCAGTACTTC.

This clone has a single count. The genes are TRBV2 and TRBJ1-2; TRBD1 is a possible D gene (6 bases). The length of the CDR3 is 13 residues. Germline V CDR1 and CDR2: SNHLY, FYNNEI. The germline V and J ends were trimmed by 0 bases and 7 bases, with 9 bases remaining between them. DNA for the CDR3: TGTGCCAGCAGTGAAGCGGTAGGGGGTGGCTACACCTTC. The encoded protein is CASSEAVGGGYTF. Together with reference TRBV2 and TRBJ1-2, the CDR3 gives the full variable domain: EPEVTQTPSHQVTQMGQEVILRCVPISNHLYFYWYRQILGQKVEFLVSFYNNEISEKSEIFDDQFSVERPDGSNFTLKIRSTKLEDSAMYFCASSEAVGGGYTFGSGTRLTVV.

The rearrangement links TRBV19 to TRBJ2-5; 7 bases are a match to TRBD2. The CDR3 runs 14 residues. The V segment lost 9 bases and the J segment 0 bases; nucleotides outside the gene matches: 7. Germline V gene data show CDR1 as LNHDA and CDR2 as SQIVND (reference sequence). CDR3 nucleotides: TGTGCCAGCCAGACTAGCCCGTACCAAGAGACCCAGTACTTC. This gives the protein CASQTSPYQETQYF.

The chain links TRBV6-5 to TRBJ2-7, with 9 bases identical to TRBD2. The CDR3 extends over 15 amino acids. Germline CDR1 reads MNHEY; CDR2 reads SVGAGI. Trimming cost V 0 bases and J 2 bases; bases outside gene matches: 2. The CDR3 region has the DNA TGTGCCAGCAGTTACTCTAGCGGGAGCACCTACGAGCAGTACTTC. It is translated as CASSYSSGSTYEQYF.

V gene TRBV7-2 combines with J gene TRBJ2-2; D remains unclear. The germline V gene encodes CDR1 SGHTA and CDR2 FQGNSA. V was cut by 5 bases and J by 6 bases, with 13 bases left in between. This CDR3 comprises 14 residues. CDR3 protein: CASSVSLVAGELFF. The CDR3 DNA reads as TGTGCCAGCAGCGTCTCGCTAGTGGCCGGGGAGCTGTTTTTT.

This chain joins TRBV4-3 and TRBJ2-3; a weak D match, TRBD2 (6 bases). Germline assignment: CDR1 LGHNA and CDR2 YSLEER. Trimming took 0 bases from V and 4 from J, leaving 17 bases between them. CDR3 length: 17 amino acids. This CDR3 is CASSQDNQGPGADTQYF. The CDR3 DNA sequence: TGCGCCAGCAGCCAAGATAATCAAGGGCCGGGGGCAGATACGCAGTATTTT.

The chain carries TRBV9 and TRBJ1-1; D not certain. Trimming pared 0 bases from V and 5 bases from J, leaving 8 bases between. The CDR3 has 13 residues. Germline values: CDR1 SGDLS, CDR2 YYNGEE. CDR3 protein: CASSVAGWTEAFF. CDR3 nucleotides: TGTGCCAGCAGCGTAGCGGGTTGGACTGAAGCTTTCTTT.

The J gene is TRBJ2-7, the V gene TRBV6-5, with TRBD1 matching over 8 bases. Looked up from germline, CDR1 is MNHEY and CDR2 is SVGAGI. This CDR3 comprises 13 residues. V shed 6 bases and J 3 bases; nucleotides not matched to a gene: 4. In nucleotides, the CDR3 is TGTGCCAGCAGCAGACAGGGGCGCTACGAGCAGTACTTC. This translates into CASSRQGRYEQYF.

The chain links TRBV2 to TRBJ1-6, with 8 bases matching TRBD1. J was trimmed by 10 bases and V by 6 bases; bases with no gene match: 11. The CDR3 spans 15 residues. The germline gives CDR1 SNHLY, CDR2 FYNNEI. CDR3 loop: CASRDSGGEGSPLHF. The CDR3 DNA reads TGTGCCAGCAGAGATTCAGGGGGCGAAGGCTCACCCCTCCACTTT.

The chain is built from TRBV7-2 and TRBJ1-4; 7 bases align to TRBD1. V lost 4 bases to trimming and J lost 13 bases; unmatched junction nucleotides: 9. Per germline, CDR1 SGHTA and CDR2 FQGNSA. This CDR3 has 13 amino acids. The CDR3 DNA sequence: TGTGCCAGCAGCTATCTTACAGGGGATTCACTGTTTTTT. Translated, it gives CASSYLTGDSLFF.

The rearrangement links TRBV4-1 to TRBJ2-1; 16 nucleotides line up with TRBD2. Germline V gives CDR1 MGHRA, CDR2 YSYEKL. Trimming at V came to 0 bases and at J to 8 bases, leaving 7 bases not matched to a gene. The CDR3 spans 18 residues. This CDR3 is CASSQDPGLAGGRDEQFF. The DNA for the CDR3 is TGCGCCAGCAGCCAAGATCCGGGACTAGCGGGAGGGCGGGATGAGCAGTTCTTC.

The chain combines TRBV5-8 with TRBJ2-1; D possibly corresponds to TRBD2 (6 bases). Germline lookup yields CDR1 SGHTS and CDR2 YDEGEE. V was pared by 0 bases and J by 9 bases, with 13 bases between. The CDR3 length is 14 residues. The CDR3 spells CASSLAGVIGEQFF. For the CDR3, the DNA is TGTGCCAGCAGCTTGGCGGGAGTGATCGGTGAGCAGTTCTTC. The complete variable domain, with remaining parts taken from reference TRBV5-8 and TRBJ2-1, reads EAGVTQSPTHLIKTRGQQATLRCSPISGHTSVYWYQQALGLGLQFLLWYDEGEERNRGNFPPRFSGRQFPNYSSELNVNALELEDSALYLCASSLAGVIGEQFFGPGTRLTVL.

The chain carries TRBV7-9 and TRBJ2-3; D call uncertain. CDR1 and CDR2 from the germline V gene are SEHNR and FQNEAQ (reference sequence). This CDR3 region has 16 residues. V lost 1 base and J lost 8, with 19 bases in between. The DNA of the CDR3 is TGTGCCAGCAGCTTAGTCGTGTCGGCAGGATCGCTTACGCAGTATTTT. Encoded protein: CASSLVVSAGSLTQYF.

V is TRBV18 and J is TRBJ2-7; 8 bases are shared with TRBD2. Germline V lookup: CDR1 KGHSH, CDR2 LQKENI. CDR3 size: 14 residues. The ends lost 3 bases at V and 1 base at J; junction bases unmatched: 2. The CDR3 region is CASSPASGSYEQYF. The CDR3 nucleotides read TGTGCCAGCTCACCGGCTAGCGGGTCCTACGAGCAGTACTTC. The variable domain in full, completed from reference TRBV18 and TRBJ2-7, reads NAGVMQNPRHLVRRRGQEARLRCSPMKGHSHVYWYRQLPEEGLKFMVYLQKENIIDESGMPKERFSAEFPKEGPSILRIQQVVRGDSAAYFCASSPASGSYEQYFGPGTRLTVT.

The rearrangement links TRBV6-2 or TRBV6-3 to TRBJ1-1; TRBD1 aligns across 8 bases. CDR3 length equals 15 residues. Germline CDR1 is MNHEY and CDR2 is SVGEGT. J lost 4 bases, V lost 6 bases, and 10 bases had no gene match. The CDR3 loop reads CASSWGQELSTEAFF. Written as DNA, the CDR3 is TGTGCCAGCAGCTGGGGACAGGAATTGAGCACTGAAGCTTTCTTT.

This chain's CDR3 is CAISEGETDYGYTF. The CDR3 DNA follows: TGTGCCATCAGTGAAGGGGAAACCGACTATGGCTACACCTTC. The gene calls are TRBV10-3 and TRBJ1-2; perhaps TRBD1 as D (5 bases). Trimming removed 3 bases from V and 3 bases from J, with 11 bases in between. Germline CDR1 ENHRY, CDR2 SYGVKD. The CDR3 has 14 residues.

The chain joins TRBV7-9 to TRBJ1-1, with a possible D match to TRBD1 (6 bases). V dropped 4 bases and J dropped 4 bases, with 13 bases sitting between them. The CDR3 is made up of 14 amino acids. Germline CDR1 reads SEHNR; CDR2 reads FQNEAQ (reference sequence). The CDR3 spells CASSSYRVSTEAFF. The CDR3 DNA sequence: TGTGCCAGCAGCTCGTACAGGGTTAGCACTGAAGCTTTCTTT.

The rearrangement links TRBV5-6 to TRBJ1-2; D may be TRBD1 (6 bases). Germline V gene lookup returns CDR1 SGHDT and CDR2 YYEEEE. The CDR3 is 13 amino acids. V was clipped by 4 bases and J by 4 bases, with 11 bases between them. CDR3: CASSRDRLYGYTF. CDR3 DNA sequence: TGTGCCAGCAGCCGTGACAGGCTCTATGGCTACACCTTC. Supplemented by reference TRBV5-6 and TRBJ1-2, the full variable domain reads DAGVTQSPTHLIKTRGQQVTLRCSPKSGHDTVSWYQQALGQGPQFIFQYYEEEERQRGNFPDRFSGHQFPNYSSELNVNALLLGDSALYLCASSRDRLYGYTFGSGTRLTVV.

This chain connects TRBV7-2 to TRBJ2-2; weak D call: TRBD2 (6 bases). Trimming took off 5 bases at V and 2 bases at J, with 18 bases between the two ends. The CDR3 length is 17 residues. Looked up from germline, CDR1 is SGHTA and CDR2 is FQGNSA. This CDR3 reads CASSPYSGTTNTGELFF. The CDR3 DNA is TGTGCCAGCAGCCCCTATAGCGGAACAACCAACACCGGGGAGCTGTTTTTT.

This chain uses TRBV30 with TRBJ1-6; TRBD1 agrees at 7 bases. The CDR3 totals 20 residues. Per the germline V gene, CDR1 is GTSNPN and CDR2 is SVGIG (reference sequence). Unmatched junction bases numbered 18, after V lost 1 base and J lost 3 bases. The CDR3 protein is CAWSAFTPTTGASYNSPLHF. In nucleotides, the CDR3 is TGTGCCTGGAGTGCCTTCACCCCCACTACAGGGGCGAGCTATAATTCACCCCTCCACTTT.

The rearrangement joins TRBV30 to TRBJ1-1; D uncertain. V lost 2 bases and J lost 4, with 17 bases in between. Looked up from germline, CDR1 is GTSNPN and CDR2 is SVGIG (reference sequence). This CDR3 has 15 residues. CDR3 protein: CAWSPTAASGTEAFF. In nucleotides, the CDR3 is TGTGCCTGGAGTCCCACGGCCGCCTCGGGCACTGAAGCTTTCTTT.

The chain couples TRBV11-2 to TRBJ2-2; possibly TRBD2 for D (6 bases). This CDR3 has 15 amino acids. V lost 5 bases to trimming and J lost 6 bases, with 16 bases between them. CDR1 is SGHAT, CDR2 FQNNGV, per germline. The CDR3 is CASSPYLTSSGELFF. The CDR3, as DNA: TGTGCCAGCAGCCCGTACTTGACTAGTTCCGGGGAGCTGTTTTTT.